The subject of this entry is one T cell receptor (beta chain). No antigen is known for it. V lost 7 bases, J lost 4 bases, and 17 bases lay in between. The germline CDR1 and CDR2 sequences are MNHEY and SMNVEV (reference sequence). The CDR3 runs 16 residues. The data derive from a study of monozygotic twins with cystic fibrosis. Findings and caveats of the study: Monozygotic CF twin pairs shared significantly more nucleotide-identical clonotypes than unrelated CF individuals did. In 13 of 16 pairs, V gene usage was closest to the co-twin's. Clonality was generally low (median around 0.01), higher in the most severe patients.

Libraries were prepared by immunoSEQ multiplex PCR; TCRdb keeps only in-frame clonotypes and omits some of them. The sample yields some 33,000 clones, 90% to 95% seen once. The J gene is TRBJ2-6, the V gene TRBV27; D perhaps matches TRBD2 (6 bases). Specimen: blood. This receptor was obtained from a boy aged 2 to 9 with cystic fibrosis. CDR3 protein: CASTPGGVRGANVLTF. The DNA of the CDR3 is TGTGCCAGCACCCCTGGAGGGGTGAGAGGGGCCAACGTCCTGACTTTC. Full variable domain (outside the CDR3, taken from reference TRBV27 and TRBJ2-6): EAQVTQNPRYLITVTGKKLTVTCSQNMNHEYMSWYRQDPGLGLRQIYYSMNVEVTDKGDVPEGYKVSRKEKRNFPLILESPSPNQTSLYFCASTPGGVRGANVLTFGAGSRLTVL.